This TCR beta chain was sequenced in a study of blood T cell repertoires in COVID-19. Seattle cases were enrolled at active infection and followed longitudinally. This CDR3 comprises 12 residues. V was shortened by 4 bases and J by 8 bases, with 11 bases between the two germline ends. Germline V gene sequence: CDR1 MNHEY, CDR2 SMNVEV (reference sequence). The method was immunoSEQ multiplex PCR; TCRdb's version includes in-frame clones alone and lacks a portion of them. The data contain some 140,000 clones, about 85% of them singletons. This clonotype was sampled from a man in his 60s with COVID-19, enrolled during active disease. This sequence joins TRBV27 and TRBJ1-2, with a tentative D call TRBD1 (5 bases). The sample was peripheral blood. The CDR3 is CASSSSGNGYTF. As DNA, the CDR3 is TGTGCCAGCAGTTCTTCAGGGAACGGCTACACCTTC.